These T cell receptor beta chains were read from a single sample in a study of cytomegalovirus exposure and HLA in healthy donors. TCRdb keeps only in-frame clones here, not all; method: immunoSEQ multiplex PCR. The sample has fewer than 70,000 clones, about 80% seen once. The material sequenced was PBMCs. These receptors all come from a woman in her forties in good health and CMV-seronegative. CDR3s include the opening cysteine and the closing phenylalanine or tryptophan. D genes are given only for firm matches. Expanded clones are given a class, and other clones once, few, many or no size at all.

CDR3 protein: CAWSVGASGRWQFF
CDR3 DNA: TGTGCCTGGAGTGTAGGGGCTAGCGGGAGGTGGCAGTTCTTC
J gene: TRBJ2-1
D gene: TRBD2
V gene: TRBV30
CDR3 length: 14
clone size: .

CDR3 protein: CASSVSSGGRNEKLFF
CDR3 DNA: TGTGCCAGCAGCGTATCTTCAGGAGGGCGAAATGAAAAACTGTTTTTT
J gene: TRBJ1-4
D gene: .
V gene: TRBV9
CDR3 length: 16
clone size: .

CDR3 protein: CASSEGGLPDTIYF
CDR3 DNA: TGTGCCAGCAGTGAAGGAGGACTCCCCGACACCATATATTTT
J gene: TRBJ1-3
D gene: .
V gene: TRBV6-1
CDR3 length: 14
clone size: .

CDR3 protein: CAITAGATDTQYF
CDR3 DNA: TGTGCCATCACGGCGGGAGCAACAGATACGCAGTATTTT
J gene: TRBJ2-3
D gene: TRBD2
V gene: TRBV10-3
CDR3 length: 13
clone size: .

CDR3 protein: CASSSPLGELRYEQYF
CDR3 DNA: TGTGCCAGCAGCAGCCCCCTCGGGGAACTCCGATACGAGCAGTACTTC
J gene: TRBJ2-7
D gene: .
V gene: TRBV7-9
CDR3 length: 16
clone size: .

CDR3 protein: CASSWGEDREAEAFF
CDR3 DNA: TGTGCCAGCAGCTGGGGGGAGGACAGGGAGGCTGAAGCTTTCTTT
J gene: TRBJ1-1
D gene: TRBD1
V gene: TRBV7-6
CDR3 length: 15
clone size: few

CDR3 protein: CASSTGQAVSGANVLTF
CDR3 DNA: TGTGCCAGTAGTACCGGACAGGCCGTCTCTGGGGCCAACGTCCTGACTTTC
J gene: TRBJ2-6
D gene: TRBD1
V gene: TRBV19
CDR3 length: 17
clone size: .

CDR3 protein: CASSRLQGANSPLHF
CDR3 DNA: TGTGCCAGCAGCCGGTTACAGGGAGCAAATTCACCCCTCCACTTT
J gene: TRBJ1-6
D gene: .
V gene: TRBV5-8
CDR3 length: 15
clone size: .

CDR3 protein: CASSDSGSGSYNEQFF
CDR3 DNA: TGTGCCAGCAGTGACTCTGGTAGCGGCTCCTACAATGAGCAGTTCTTC
J gene: TRBJ2-1
D gene: .
V gene: TRBV6-4
CDR3 length: 16
clone size: .

CDR3 protein: CASSFVNEQFF
CDR3 DNA: TGTGCCAGCAGTTTTGTAAATGAGCAGTTCTTC
J gene: TRBJ2-1
D gene: .
V gene: TRBV28
CDR3 length: 11
clone size: .

CDR3 protein: CASSPPGTRNTEAFF
CDR3 DNA: TGTGCCAGCAGCCCCCCTGGGACAAGGAACACTGAAGCTTTCTTT
J gene: TRBJ1-1
D gene: .
V gene: TRBV7-9
CDR3 length: 15
clone size: .

CDR3 protein: CASTPSSGVSTDTQYF
CDR3 DNA: TGTGCCAGCACCCCAAGTTCGGGAGTTTCCACAGATACGCAGTATTTT
J gene: TRBJ2-3
D gene: .
V gene: TRBV28
CDR3 length: 16
clone size: .

CDR3 protein: CASSLEGHISRNIQYF
CDR3 DNA: TGCGCCAGCAGCTTGGAGGGACACATATCCAGGAACATTCAGTACTTC
J gene: TRBJ2-4
D gene: .
V gene: TRBV5-1
CDR3 length: 16
clone size: .

CDR3 protein: CATSKEGRLETQYF
CDR3 DNA: TGTGCCACCAGCAAGGAGGGCCGGTTAGAGACCCAGTACTTC
J gene: TRBJ2-5
D gene: .
V gene: TRBV15
CDR3 length: 14
clone size: once

CDR3 protein: CASSSRLAGPITETYNEQFF
CDR3 DNA: TGTGCCAGCAGCTCCCGCCTAGCGGGCCCGATAACCGAAACCTACAATGAGCAGTTCTTC
J gene: TRBJ2-1
D gene: TRBD2
V gene: TRBV11-3
CDR3 length: 20
clone size: .

CDR3 protein: CASRLAGMNEQFF
CDR3 DNA: TGTGCCAGTAGACTAGCGGGAATGAATGAGCAGTTCTTC
J gene: TRBJ2-1
D gene: TRBD2
V gene: TRBV19
CDR3 length: 13
clone size: .

CDR3 protein: CAISEISGSTDTQYF
CDR3 DNA: TGTGCCATCAGTGAAATTAGCGGTAGCACAGATACGCAGTATTTT
J gene: TRBJ2-3
D gene: .
V gene: TRBV10-3
CDR3 length: 15
clone size: .

CDR3 protein: CASSRTDRNTGELFF
CDR3 DNA: TGTGCCAGCAGCCGAACGGACAGAAACACCGGGGAGCTGTTTTTT
J gene: TRBJ2-2
D gene: .
V gene: TRBV14
CDR3 length: 15
clone size: .

CDR3 protein: CASSPGGGFYNEQFF
CDR3 DNA: TGTGCCAGCAGTCCGGGAGGCGGGTTCTACAATGAGCAGTTCTTC
J gene: TRBJ2-1
D gene: TRBD2
V gene: TRBV25-1
CDR3 length: 15
clone size: .

CDR3 protein: CASSLDFGRYNEQFF
CDR3 DNA: TGTGCCAGCAGCTTAGATTTTGGGCGTTACAATGAGCAGTTCTTC
J gene: TRBJ2-1
D gene: .
V gene: TRBV7-2
CDR3 length: 15
clone size: .

CDR3 protein: CASSLVGTAYEQYF
CDR3 DNA: TGTGCCAGCAGTTTAGTAGGGACAGCCTACGAGCAGTACTTC
J gene: TRBJ2-7
D gene: TRBD1
V gene: TRBV27
CDR3 length: 14
clone size: .

CDR3 protein: CASSRTRGDTQYF
CDR3 DNA: TGTGCCAGTAGTCGGACTAGGGGGGATACGCAGTATTTT
J gene: TRBJ2-3
D gene: .
V gene: TRBV19
CDR3 length: 13
clone size: .

CDR3 protein: CSVEDFDSNSYNEQFF
CDR3 DNA: TGCAGCGTTGAAGACTTCGACAGTAATTCCTACAATGAGCAGTTCTTC
J gene: TRBJ2-1
D gene: .
V gene: TRBV29-1
CDR3 length: 16
clone size: .

CDR3 protein: CASSLPTGRAKNIQYF
CDR3 DNA: TGTGCCAGCAGCTTGCCCACGGGGAGAGCCAAAAACATTCAGTACTTC
J gene: TRBJ2-4
D gene: .
V gene: TRBV5-4
CDR3 length: 16
clone size: .

CDR3 protein: CASSLRLREQGEQFF
CDR3 DNA: TGCGCCAGCAGCTTGAGGTTGCGGGAGCAGGGTGAGCAGTTCTTC
J gene: TRBJ2-1
D gene: TRBD2
V gene: TRBV5-1
CDR3 length: 15
clone size: .

CDR3 protein: CASSAGGGEGYEQYF
CDR3 DNA: TGTGCCAGCAGCGCGGGAGGAGGAGAAGGATACGAGCAGTACTTC
J gene: TRBJ2-7
D gene: TRBD2
V gene: TRBV9
CDR3 length: 15
clone size: few

CDR3 protein: CASSRPSPGLPGYNEQFF
CDR3 DNA: TGTGCCAGCAGCCGACCGTCCCCGGGACTCCCAGGGTACAATGAGCAGTTCTTC
J gene: TRBJ2-1
D gene: .
V gene: TRBV28
CDR3 length: 18
clone size: few

CDR3 protein: CASSEGLAPYEQYF
CDR3 DNA: TGCGCCAGCAGCGAAGGACTAGCCCCCTACGAGCAGTACTTC
J gene: TRBJ2-7
D gene: TRBD2
V gene: TRBV5-1
CDR3 length: 14
clone size: .

CDR3 protein: CASSSGVSAKNIQYF
CDR3 DNA: TGTGCCAGCAGTTCAGGGGTGTCGGCCAAAAACATTCAGTACTTC
J gene: TRBJ2-4
D gene: .
V gene: TRBV28
CDR3 length: 15
clone size: few

CDR3 protein: CASSWGPGTRGGELFF
CDR3 DNA: TGTGCCAGCAGCTGGGGCCCCGGGACTAGAGGTGGGGAGCTGTTTTTT
J gene: TRBJ2-2
D gene: TRBD2
V gene: TRBV5-6
CDR3 length: 16
clone size: .

CDR3 protein: CASSLLRTGPGEQYF
CDR3 DNA: TGTGCCAGCAGCCTCCTTCGAACCGGACCGGGAGAGCAGTACTTC
J gene: TRBJ2-7
D gene: .
V gene: TRBV28
CDR3 length: 15
clone size: .

CDR3 protein: CASSGLADNEQFF
CDR3 DNA: TGTGCCAGCTCAGGACTAGCGGACAATGAGCAGTTCTTC
J gene: TRBJ2-1
D gene: TRBD2
V gene: TRBV18
CDR3 length: 13
clone size: .

CDR3 protein: CASSLGQGAYEQYF
CDR3 DNA: TGTGCCAGCAGCTTGGGGCAGGGGGCCTACGAGCAGTACTTC
J gene: TRBJ2-7
D gene: TRBD1
V gene: TRBV5-4
CDR3 length: 14
clone size: once